The 21 T cell receptor beta chains given below trace back to one sample, sequenced in a study of beta chain features in type 1 diabetes. Sequencing targeted expressed TCRB transcripts, as all isolated RNA had been reverse transcribed. Measured with immunoSEQ multiplex PCR; TCRdb has only the in-frame clones, and not every one. The sample includes 200,000 to 250,000 clones, 9.6% of them seen just once. Sequencing was carried out using naive CD4+ T cells from blood. These receptors were collected from a woman younger than 35 in good health.

The genes are TRBV5-1 and TRBJ2-3; no clear D. The CDR3 has 13 residues. V gave up 2 bases and J gave up 3 bases, with 7 bases separating them. Germline V gene sequence: CDR1 SGHRS, CDR2 YFSETQ. The CDR3 loop is CASSLSPTDTQYF. The CDR3 DNA reads TGCGCCAGCAGCTTATCTCCGACAGATACGCAGTATTTT.

The chain couples TRBV29-1 to TRBJ2-5; D is possibly TRBD1 (6 bases). The V end lost 5 bases, the J end lost 1 base, and 8 bases lay between the germline ends. Looked up from germline, CDR1 is SQVTM and CDR2 is ANQGSEA. The CDR3 totals 12 residues. The CDR3 spells CSVRTAQETQYF. CDR3 DNA: TGCAGCGTTAGGACAGCCCAAGAGACCCAGTACTTC.

The chain uses TRBV6-7 and TRBJ2-4, with D perhaps TRBD1 (5 bases). TRBV6-7 is known as an ORF, though its function is uncertain. The V end was cut by 2 bases, the J end by 6 bases, with 11 bases between. This CDR3 is 14 amino acids long. The DNA for the CDR3 is TGTGCCAGCAGTTACGGGCAGGGCGGAAACATTCAGTACTTC. It translates to CASSYGQGGNIQYF.

This clone came up a few times. The chain employs TRBV29-1 and TRBJ2-3; the D gene is possibly TRBD2 (7 bases). The CDR3 consists of 16 residues. Trimming took off 6 bases at V and 3 bases at J, with 22 bases between the two ends. Germline CDR1 reads SQVTM; CDR2 reads ANQGSEA. CDR3: CSVHKGGGAGTDTQYF. In DNA form, the CDR3 reads TGCAGCGTGCATAAGGGGGGGGGAGCCGGAACAGATACGCAGTATTTT.

This sequence joins TRBV5-4 and TRBJ2-6; 9 positions agree with TRBD1. Germline V gene lookup returns CDR1 SGHNT and CDR2 YYREEE (reference sequence). V lost 2 bases, J lost 2 bases, and 11 bases stayed unmatched. This CDR3 is 19 amino acids long. The CDR3 here is CASSLNPRDRVAGANVLTF. CDR3 nucleotide sequence: TGTGCCAGCAGCTTAAACCCCCGGGACAGGGTAGCTGGGGCCAACGTCCTGACTTTC.

This chain links TRBV29-1 with TRBJ1-1, with a possible D match to TRBD1 (6 bases). The CDR3 spans 11 residues. CDR1 is SQVTM and CDR2 is ANQGSEA in the germline V gene. Trimming pared 7 bases from V and 5 bases from J, leaving 11 bases between. CDR3 amino acids: CSEITGTEAFF. The CDR3 DNA reads TGCAGCGAGATTACAGGGACTGAAGCTTTCTTT.

This clone was seen a handful of times. V is TRBV30 and J is TRBJ1-1; D is uncertain. The CDR3 sequence is 12 residues long. V lost 1 base, J lost 8 bases, and 11 bases lay in between. The V gene's germline CDR1 is GTSNPN and CDR2 SVGIG (reference sequence). In DNA form, the CDR3 reads TGTGCCTGGAGTGCGACAACGGGAGAAGCTTTCTTT. This codes for CAWSATTGEAFF.

The chain joins TRBV6-1 to TRBJ1-5; 8 bases align to TRBD1. The CDR3 is made up of 16 amino acids. The V and J ends lost 2 bases and 2 bases, in that order; junction bases with no gene match: 5. The germline CDR1 and CDR2 sequences are MNHNS and SASEGT. The CDR3 DNA sequence: TGTGCCAGCAGTGAACAGGGGGCTTCGGGCAATCAGCCCCAGCATTTT. Protein product: CASSEQGASGNQPQHF.

This clone was picked up a small number of times. The chain joins TRBV19 to TRBJ2-1; 8 nucleotides align to TRBD2. V lost 2 bases, J lost 6 bases, and 6 bases stayed unmatched. CDR3 size: 15 residues. Germline values: CDR1 LNHDA, CDR2 SQIVND (reference sequence). The chain's CDR3 is CASSINSGGPNEQFF. The CDR3 nucleotides are TGTGCCAGTAGTATAAATTCGGGAGGGCCCAATGAGCAGTTCTTC.

V usage is TRBV7-2 and J usage is TRBJ2-1; 10 bases line up with TRBD2. J lost 5 bases, V lost 5 bases, and 6 bases had no gene match. CDR1 and CDR2 from the germline V gene are SGHTA and FQGNSA. The CDR3 is 15 residues long. The CDR3 DNA reads TGTGCCAGCAGCCAACAGGGACTAGCGAACAATGAGCAGTTCTTC. Amino acids: CASSQQGLANNEQFF.

V gene TRBV15 combines with J gene TRBJ1-1; 9 bases line up with TRBD1. This CDR3 contains 16 residues. The V and J ends lost 1 base and 4 bases, in that order; junction bases with no gene match: 7. The germline V gene encodes CDR1 LNHNV and CDR2 YYDKDF (reference sequence). The CDR3 is CATSRGDREGGTEAFF. CDR3 nucleotides: TGTGCCACCAGCAGAGGGGACAGGGAGGGGGGCACTGAAGCTTTCTTT.

This chain uses TRBV5-4 with TRBJ1-1; D is uncertain. This CDR3 is built from 16 residues. The V gene lost 5 bases and the J gene lost 1 base, with 18 bases spanning the gap. Germline loops: CDR1 SGHNT, CDR2 YYREEE (reference sequence). The CDR3 nucleotides read TGTGCCAGCAGGGTAGAGCCAGGATATTCGAACACTGAAGCTTTCTTT. Translating gives CASRVEPGYSNTEAFF.

This clone was counted only a few times. The chain carries TRBV9 and TRBJ2-2; D uncertain. Per germline, CDR1 SGDLS and CDR2 YYNGEE. The CDR3 is 13 residues long. Deletions cut 7 bases from V and 5 bases from J, with 12 bases between. The DNA of the CDR3 is TGTGCCAGCCGTCCAGAATATACCGGGGAGCTGTTTTTT. Translation: CASRPEYTGELFF.

The V call is TRBV6-5, the J call TRBJ2-7; 11 bases align to TRBD2. Trimming cost V 3 bases and J 4 bases; bases outside gene matches: 5. The V gene's germline CDR1 is MNHEY and CDR2 SVGAGI. The CDR3 runs to 15 residues. The DNA for the CDR3 is TGTGCCAGCAGTTATCATCTAGCGGGGGGATACGAGCAGTACTTC. It specifies CASSYHLAGGYEQYF.

The chain is built from TRBV2 and TRBJ1-2; 7 nucleotides align to TRBD1. Germline values: CDR1 SNHLY, CDR2 FYNNEI. Losses at the gene ends were 6 bases for V and 3 bases for J; bases not matched to a gene: 4. The CDR3 covers 13 residues. CDR3 residues: CASSDGTDYGYTF. As DNA, the CDR3 is TGTGCCAGCAGCGACGGGACAGACTATGGCTACACCTTC.

The table lists this clone with a few counts. CDR3 amino acids: CASSRGVGQPQHF. In DNA form, the CDR3 reads TGTGCCAGTAGTAGGGGAGTGGGGCAGCCCCAGCATTTT. The chain has TRBV19 and TRBJ1-5; D not certain. Trimming left V 4 bases short and J 7 bases short, with 11 bases between. The CDR3 contains 13 residues. Germline V gene data show CDR1 as LNHDA and CDR2 as SQIVND (reference sequence). The whole variable domain, remainder taken from reference TRBV19 and TRBJ1-5, is DGGITQSPKYLFRKEGQNVTLSCEQNLNHDAMYWYRQDPGQGLRLIYYSQIVNDFQKGDIAEGYSVSREKKESFPLTVTSAQKNPTAFYLCASSRGVGQPQHFGDGTRLSIL.

A few counts support this clone. This chain links TRBV6-1 with TRBJ1-2, with D uncertain. Germline CDR1 is MNHNS and CDR2 is SASEGT. V shed 9 bases and J shed 1 base, with 12 bases lying between them. This CDR3 is 13 amino acids long. This CDR3 reads CASFLTDNYGYTF. The CDR3 region has the DNA TGTGCCAGTTTTCTAACAGATAACTATGGCTACACCTTC.

The J gene is TRBJ2-1, the V gene TRBV7-9; 7 nucleotides agree with TRBD2. Trimming took 0 bases from V and 9 from J; bases not matched to a gene: 5. Germline CDR1 and CDR2: SEHNR and FQNEAQ (reference sequence). The CDR3 consists of 14 residues. CDR3 amino acids: CASSLAGGRAEQFF. In nucleotides, the CDR3 is TGTGCCAGCAGCTTAGCAGGAGGGAGGGCTGAGCAGTTCTTC.

Only a few counts were recorded for this clone. The chain joins TRBV5-4 to TRBJ1-6, with D perhaps TRBD1 (5 bases). From germline, CDR1 is SGHNT and CDR2 YYREEE (reference sequence). The CDR3 is made up of 14 amino acids. Trimming took off 5 bases at V and 5 bases at J, with 11 bases between the two ends. The CDR3 DNA is TGTGCCAGCAGTTCCTTAGGGGATAATTCACCCCTCCACTTT. Translated, it gives CASSSLGDNSPLHF.

V and J are TRBV30 and TRBJ1-6; D gene ambiguous. This CDR3 spans 12 amino acids. With 5 bases removed from V and 9 bases from J, the gap between germline ends came to 11 bases. The V gene's germline CDR1 is GTSNPN and CDR2 SVGIG (reference sequence). The CDR3 nucleotides read TGTGCCTGGGGTCGCTACGGTTCACCCCTCCACTTT. Translation: CAWGRYGSPLHF.

This clone has more than one count but fewer than ten. The chain links TRBV29-1 to TRBJ2-2, with D possibly TRBD1 on 6 matching bases. V was cut by 4 bases and J by 0 bases, with 27 bases left in between. There are 20 residues in the CDR3. CDR1 SQVTM and CDR2 ANQGSEA come from the germline V gene. Written as DNA, the CDR3 is TGCAGCGTTGCTCAGGCCCCAGTTGCATCGGGACACACGAACACCGGGGAGCTGTTTTTT. This sequence encodes CSVAQAPVASGHTNTGELFF.